This T cell receptor beta chain was documented in a study of T cells in Graves' hyperthyroidism and ophthalmopathy. Amplified TCR beta CDR3 regions came from RNA transcripts. The TCR CDR3 was amplified in a first-round RT-PCR using the HTBI primer set. Via MiXCR, TCRdb re-called the multiplex PCR reads, giving one row per CDR3 protein. This table has hundreds of thousands of distinct CDR3 sequences, about 45% appearing once. The V segment lost 6 bases and the J segment 5 bases; nucleotides outside the gene matches: 7. The CDR3 spans 14 residues. From germline, CDR1 is DFQATT and CDR2 SNEGSKA (reference sequence).

The sequenced sample was peripheral blood or thyroid tissue (not recorded which). The rearrangement joins TRBV20-1 to TRBJ2-2, with 9 bases identical to TRBD2. This receptor was identified in an adult man with Graves' disease, either hyperthyroidism or ophthalmopathy (not recorded which). The CDR3 coding sequence is TGCAGTGCCATAGCGGGAGTCGGGACCGGGGAGCTGTTTTTT. Translated: CSAIAGVGTGELFF.